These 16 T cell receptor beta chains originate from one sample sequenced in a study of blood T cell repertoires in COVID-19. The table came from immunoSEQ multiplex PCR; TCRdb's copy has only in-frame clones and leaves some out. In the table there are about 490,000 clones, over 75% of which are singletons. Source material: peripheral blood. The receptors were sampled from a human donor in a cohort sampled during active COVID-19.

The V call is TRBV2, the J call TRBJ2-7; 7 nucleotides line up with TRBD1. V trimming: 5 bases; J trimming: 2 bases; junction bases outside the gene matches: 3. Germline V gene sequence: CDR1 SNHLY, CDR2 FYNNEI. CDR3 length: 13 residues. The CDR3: CASSRDRAYEQYF. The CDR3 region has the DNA TGTGCCAGCAGTCGGGACAGAGCCTACGAGCAGTACTTC.

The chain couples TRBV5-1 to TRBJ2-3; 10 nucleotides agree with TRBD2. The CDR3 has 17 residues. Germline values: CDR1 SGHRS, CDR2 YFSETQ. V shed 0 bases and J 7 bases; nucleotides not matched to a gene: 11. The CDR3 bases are TGCGCCAGCAGCTTGGCCCCAGCGGGAGGGCCTCTTAATACGCAGTATTTT. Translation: CASSLAPAGGPLNTQYF.

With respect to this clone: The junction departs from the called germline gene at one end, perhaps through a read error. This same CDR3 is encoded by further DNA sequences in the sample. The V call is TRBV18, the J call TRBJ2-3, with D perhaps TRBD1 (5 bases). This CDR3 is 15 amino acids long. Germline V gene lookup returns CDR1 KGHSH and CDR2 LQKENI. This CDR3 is CASSPRQISTDTQYF. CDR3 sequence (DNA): TGTGCTAGCTCACCTAGACAGATCAGCACAGATACGCAGTATTTT.

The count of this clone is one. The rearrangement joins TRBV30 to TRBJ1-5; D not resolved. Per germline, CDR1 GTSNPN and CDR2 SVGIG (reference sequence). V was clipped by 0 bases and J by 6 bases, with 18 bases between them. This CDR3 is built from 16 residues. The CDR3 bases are TGTGCCTGGAGTGTACTAGGACGCCCGTCGGGTCAGCCCCAGCATTTT. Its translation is CAWSVLGRPSGQPQHF.

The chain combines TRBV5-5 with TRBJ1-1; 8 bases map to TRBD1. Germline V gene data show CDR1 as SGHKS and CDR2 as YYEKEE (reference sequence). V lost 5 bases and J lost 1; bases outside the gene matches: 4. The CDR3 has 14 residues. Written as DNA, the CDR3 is TGTGCCAGCAGTGGACAGGGACAGAACACTGAAGCTTTCTTT. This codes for CASSGQGQNTEAFF.

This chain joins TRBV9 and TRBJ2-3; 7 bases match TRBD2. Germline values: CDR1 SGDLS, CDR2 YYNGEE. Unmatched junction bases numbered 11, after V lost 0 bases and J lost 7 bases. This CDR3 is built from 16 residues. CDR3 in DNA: TGTGCCAGCAGCGTAGATGCGGGAGTTACTATAAATACGCAGTATTTT. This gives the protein CASSVDAGVTINTQYF.

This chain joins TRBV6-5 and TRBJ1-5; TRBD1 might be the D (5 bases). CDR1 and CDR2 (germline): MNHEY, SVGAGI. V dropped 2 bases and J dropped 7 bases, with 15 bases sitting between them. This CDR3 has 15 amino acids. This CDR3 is CASSYVAGEGQPQHF. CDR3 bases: TGTGCCAGCAGTTACGTGGCGGGGGAGGGCCAGCCCCAGCATTTT.

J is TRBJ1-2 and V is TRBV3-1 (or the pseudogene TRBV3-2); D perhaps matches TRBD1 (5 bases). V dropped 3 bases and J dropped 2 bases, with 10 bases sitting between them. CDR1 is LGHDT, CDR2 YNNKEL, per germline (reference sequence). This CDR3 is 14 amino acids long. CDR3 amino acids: CASSQGGFNYGYTF. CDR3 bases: TGTGCCAGCAGCCAGGGGGGGTTCAACTATGGCTACACCTTC.

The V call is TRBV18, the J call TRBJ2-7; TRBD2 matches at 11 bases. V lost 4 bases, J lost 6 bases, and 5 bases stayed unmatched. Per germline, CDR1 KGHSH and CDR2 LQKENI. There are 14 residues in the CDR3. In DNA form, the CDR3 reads TGTGCCAGCTCACTCCAACTAGCGGGAGCCGAGCAGTACTTC. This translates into CASSLQLAGAEQYF. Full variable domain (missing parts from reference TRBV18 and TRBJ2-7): NAGVMQNPRHLVRRRGQEARLRCSPMKGHSHVYWYRQLPEEGLKFMVYLQKENIIDESGMPKERFSAEFPKEGPSILRIQQVVRGDSAAYFCASSLQLAGAEQYFGPGTRLTVT.

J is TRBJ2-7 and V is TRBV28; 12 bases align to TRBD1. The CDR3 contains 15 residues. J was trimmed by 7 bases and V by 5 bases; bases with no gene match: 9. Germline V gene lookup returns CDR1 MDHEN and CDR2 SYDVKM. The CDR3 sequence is CASSVPGTGGWEQYF. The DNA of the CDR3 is TGTGCCAGCAGTGTCCCCGGGACAGGGGGCTGGGAGCAGTACTTC.

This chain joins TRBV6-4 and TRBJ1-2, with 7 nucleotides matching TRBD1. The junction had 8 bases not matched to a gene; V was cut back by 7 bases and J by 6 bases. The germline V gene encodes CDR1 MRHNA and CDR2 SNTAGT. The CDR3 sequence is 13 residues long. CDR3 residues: CASTPEGGHGYTF. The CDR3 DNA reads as TGTGCCAGCACTCCGGAAGGGGGCCATGGCTACACCTTC.

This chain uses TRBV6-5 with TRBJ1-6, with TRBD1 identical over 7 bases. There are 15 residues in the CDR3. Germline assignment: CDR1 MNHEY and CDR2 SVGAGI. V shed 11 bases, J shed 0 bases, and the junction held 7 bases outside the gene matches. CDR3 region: CACKTGSSYNSPLHF. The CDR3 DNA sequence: TGTGCCTGTAAGACAGGGAGCTCCTATAATTCACCCCTCCACTTT.

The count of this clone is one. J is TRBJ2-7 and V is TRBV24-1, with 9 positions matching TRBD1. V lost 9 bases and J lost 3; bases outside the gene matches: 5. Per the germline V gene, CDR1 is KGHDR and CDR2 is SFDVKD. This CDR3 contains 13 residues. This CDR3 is CATRRDRDYEQYF. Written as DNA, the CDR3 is TGTGCCACCCGAAGGGACAGGGACTACGAGCAGTACTTC.

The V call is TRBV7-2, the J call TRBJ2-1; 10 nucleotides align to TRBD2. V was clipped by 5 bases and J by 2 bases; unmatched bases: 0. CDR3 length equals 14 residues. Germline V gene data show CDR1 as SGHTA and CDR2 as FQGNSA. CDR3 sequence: CASSGLAAYNEQFF. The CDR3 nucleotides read TGTGCCAGCAGCGGACTAGCGGCCTACAATGAGCAGTTCTTC.

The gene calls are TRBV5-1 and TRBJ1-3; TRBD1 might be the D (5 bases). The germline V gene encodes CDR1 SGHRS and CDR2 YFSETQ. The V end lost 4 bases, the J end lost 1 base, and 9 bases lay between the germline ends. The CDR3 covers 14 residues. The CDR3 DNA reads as TGCGCCAGCAGCCAAGGGACTTCTGGAAACACCATATATTTT. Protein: CASSQGTSGNTIYF.

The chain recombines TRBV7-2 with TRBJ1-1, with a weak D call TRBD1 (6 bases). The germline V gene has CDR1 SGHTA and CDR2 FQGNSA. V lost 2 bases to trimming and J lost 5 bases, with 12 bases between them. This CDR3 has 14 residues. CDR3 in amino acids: CASSLNQGWTEAFF. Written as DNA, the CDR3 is TGTGCCAGCAGCTTAAATCAGGGGTGGACTGAAGCTTTCTTT.